These 15 T cell receptor beta chains share one sample of origin, sequenced in a study of OX40 agonist ivuxolimab in advanced cancers. TCRdb's table, derived via immunoSEQ multiplex PCR, lists solely in-frame clones and lacks some. The sample lists tens of thousands of clones; over 80% were seen once. The sequenced sample was CD4+ or CD8+ T cells sorted from blood, obtained in a trial of the OX40 agonist ivuxolimab. Receptors were obtained from an adult with an advanced solid tumor such as melanoma, head and neck, liver or kidney cancer.

This chain joins TRBV29-1 and TRBJ2-1, with TRBD2 matching 13 bases. This CDR3 region has 12 residues. CDR1 and CDR2 (germline): SQVTM, ANQGSEA. Trimming removed 6 bases from V and 14 bases from J; junction bases left unmatched: 7. The CDR3, as DNA: TGCAGCGTCGGAGGGACTAGCGGGGATAAGTTCTTC. Protein product: CSVGGTSGDKFF.

The rearrangement uses TRBV27 and TRBJ2-5; tentatively, D is TRBD2 (6 bases). Trimming stripped 6 bases from V and 7 bases from J, with 9 bases between. Germline V gives CDR1 MNHEY, CDR2 SMNVEV (reference sequence). The CDR3 is 11 residues long. The CDR3 bases are TGTGCCAGCAGCTTCGGGAGGACCCAGTACTTC. It is translated as CASSFGRTQYF.

V gene TRBV6-5 combines with J gene TRBJ1-5; perhaps TRBD1 as D (5 bases). V lost 6 bases and J 3 bases, leaving 12 bases between the germline ends. This CDR3 comprises 14 residues. The germline gives CDR1 MNHEY, CDR2 SVGAGI. The CDR3 sequence: CASRPGWVNQPQHF. CDR3 nucleotide sequence: TGTGCCAGCAGACCAGGGTGGGTCAATCAGCCCCAGCATTTT.

This sequence joins TRBV4-1 and TRBJ2-2; 8 nucleotides line up with TRBD1. CDR1 and CDR2 (germline): MGHRA, YSYEKL. J gave up 4 bases and V 1 base, and 5 bases lay outside the gene matches. This CDR3 has 16 residues. The CDR3 spells CASSQVDRGSTGELFF. The CDR3 DNA follows: TGCGCCAGCAGCCAAGTAGACAGGGGTAGCACCGGGGAGCTGTTTTTT.

The J gene is TRBJ1-4, the V gene TRBV2, with 7 bases lining up with TRBD1. Germline V gene data show CDR1 as SNHLY and CDR2 as FYNNEI. V shed 6 bases and J 10 bases; nucleotides not matched to a gene: 17. The CDR3 covers 16 residues. The CDR3 DNA sequence: TGTGCCAGCAGCGCTCAAACAGGGACAGAGGGAGGAAAACTGTTTTTT. This sequence encodes CASSAQTGTEGGKLFF.

The V call is TRBV29-1, the J call TRBJ1-1; D is unresolved. The ends were cut back, 5 bases at V and 0 bases at J, with 4 bases in the middle. CDR1 is SQVTM and CDR2 is ANQGSEA in the germline V gene. The length of the CDR3 is 11 residues. The CDR3 DNA reads as TGCAGCGTTCCCTTGAACACTGAAGCTTTCTTT. This sequence encodes CSVPLNTEAFF.

J is TRBJ2-3 and V is TRBV4-1, with 8 bases aligning to TRBD2. The CDR3 is 16 residues long. The germline gives CDR1 MGHRA, CDR2 YSYEKL. V trimming: 1 base; J trimming: 2 bases; junction bases outside the gene matches: 5. CDR3 sequence: CASSQALAGLTDTQYF. In DNA, the CDR3 is TGCGCCAGCAGCCAAGCGCTAGCGGGCCTCACAGATACGCAGTATTTT.

The rearrangement uses TRBV9 and TRBJ1-2, with D possibly TRBD1 on 6 matching bases. The CDR3 covers 13 residues. Trimming removed 4 bases from V and 8 bases from J, with 15 bases in between. Per the germline V gene, CDR1 is SGDLS and CDR2 is YYNGEE. The CDR3 spells CASSQGPGVGYTF. The CDR3 nucleotides read TGTGCCAGCAGCCAGGGGCCAGGGGTCGGCTACACCTTC.

V and J are TRBV9 and TRBJ2-7; D gene uncertain. The CDR3 is 13 amino acids. Trimming left V 0 bases short and J 3 bases short, with 7 bases between. Germline V CDR1 and CDR2: SGDLS, YYNGEE. The CDR3 is CASSVGPLYEQYF. For the CDR3, the DNA is TGTGCCAGCAGCGTAGGTCCACTCTACGAGCAGTACTTC.

Note on this clone: The DNA is left out, because the CDR3 cannot be placed on it with certainty; the CDR3 is given as TCRdb lists it. This rearrangement joins TRBV7-9 to TRBJ1-2; TRBD1 reflects the table's D call only, with no check against the DNA. Germline V gene data show CDR1 as SEHNR and CDR2 as FQNEAQ (reference sequence). The CDR3 spans 16 amino acids, including both terminal residues. The CDR3 is CASSTDTGQGVGSGTF.

This sequence joins TRBV14 and TRBJ2-7; D gene ambiguous. CDR1 and CDR2 from the germline V gene are SGHDN and FVKESK. The CDR3 has 13 residues. Trimming cost V 4 bases and J 2 bases, with 9 bases left between them. The CDR3 DNA sequence: TGTGCCAGCAGCCTTGGTGGAACCTACGAGCAGTACTTC. It yields the protein CASSLGGTYEQYF.

V is TRBV2 and J is TRBJ2-1; D is unclear. V lost 8 bases and J lost 8, with 10 bases in between. The CDR3 runs to 11 residues. Germline V gene sequence: CDR1 SNHLY, CDR2 FYNNEI. CDR3 sequence: CASSPGHEQFF. The CDR3 nucleotides read TGTGCCAGCTCCCCGGGTCATGAGCAGTTCTTC. The variable domain in full, with the rest retrieved from reference TRBV2 and TRBJ2-1, is EPEVTQTPSHQVTQMGQEVILRCVPISNHLYFYWYRQILGQKVEFLVSFYNNEISEKSEIFDDQFSVERPDGSNFTLKIRSTKLEDSAMYFCASSPGHEQFFGPGTRLTVL.

The count of this clone is one. The chain uses TRBV27 and TRBJ2-7, with D hard to call. This CDR3 is built from 13 residues. Deletions cut 5 bases from V and 2 bases from J, with 10 bases between. Germline CDR1 reads MNHEY; CDR2 reads SMNVEV (reference sequence). CDR3 amino acids: CASSDGSAYEQYF. The DNA for the CDR3 is TGTGCCAGCAGTGACGGGTCTGCCTACGAGCAGTACTTC.

The rearrangement links TRBV7-2 to TRBJ2-3, with TRBD2 as a possible D gene (5 bases). Trimming left V 4 bases short and J 3 bases short, with 11 bases between. Germline CDR1 is SGHTA and CDR2 is FQGNSA. The CDR3 totals 14 residues. In DNA form, the CDR3 reads TGTGCCAGCAGCTATGCACTAGGGACAGATACGCAGTATTTT. Translated: CASSYALGTDTQYF.

This sequence joins TRBV10-2 and TRBJ2-1, with 8 nucleotides matching TRBD2. Germline V gene lookup returns CDR1 WSHSY and CDR2 SAAADI. The CDR3 is 14 amino acids. V lost 3 bases and J lost 8; bases outside the gene matches: 6. In DNA, the CDR3 is TGCGCCAGCAGTGACGTACTAGCGGTTTATGAGCAGTTCTTC. Its protein is CASSDVLAVYEQFF.